This T cell receptor (beta chain) comes out of a study of blood T cell repertoires in COVID-19. For the study at large: Acute-phase and convalescent COVID-19 samples originated in the United States, Italy and Spain. T cells, B-cell-depleted T cells, or PBMCs provided the cDNA or gDNA that served as material.

In the study's own analysis: Scientists estimated how many nucleated cells there were by amplifying reference gene primers. TCRdb's table, derived via immunoSEQ multiplex PCR, lists solely in-frame clones and lacks some. The V and J calls and clone size come from that table; D and trimming were worked out from the DNA. The sample lists 250,000 or so clones, roughly 82% occurring once. The CDR3 runs 16 residues. Germline CDR1 LGHDT, CDR2 YNNKEL (reference sequence). V lost 6 bases to trimming and J lost 0 bases; unmatched junction nucleotides: 6. This TCR came from a woman aged 70 to 79 with acute or convalescent COVID-19. This sequence joins TRBV3-1 (or the pseudogene TRBV3-2) and TRBJ2-2, with TRBD1 matching over 8 bases. The sequencing input was peripheral blood. The CDR3 sequence is CASSLRGPSNTGELFF. CDR3 nucleotide sequence: TGTGCCAGCAGTCTCAGGGGGCCCTCGAACACCGGGGAGCTGTTTTTT.